This note documents a single TCR beta chain sequence. Antigen: not known. TCRdb independently ran MiXCR on the 5' RACE reads; one entry per CDR3 protein. Of 300,000 to 400,000 distinct CDR3 sequences in the sample, 25% to 30% were seen once. The data were obtained in a study of T-cell memory formation after mild COVID-19. General study results and limits: Cross-reactive memory seemingly joined, as some responding clones were found in pre-infection memory. A balance of CD4 and CD8 characterized clones contracting day 15 to 85, whereas later expanders leaned CD4+. SARS-CoV-2 specificity was not confirmed for second-wave clones peaking on day 37.

The CDR3 totals 13 residues. Trimming removed 1 base at V and 5 bases at J, with 8 bases between. Germline CDR1 and CDR2: SEHNR and FQNEAQ (reference sequence). V usage is TRBV7-9 and J usage is TRBJ1-1; D unclear. The source of this sequence is an adult woman who had mild COVID-19 (a few samples of this study predate the infection). Cell type and time point are not known. Sample: PBMCs or a T cell subset sorted from them (not recorded which). CDR3 nucleotide sequence: TGTGCCAGCAGCTTAGATGTCGTGACTGAAGCTTTCTTT. It is translated as CASSLDVVTEAFF.